This TCR beta chain emerged from a study of CD8 T cells in Susac syndrome. Blood CD8+ and CD4+ T cells underwent high-throughput TCR beta sequencing. Matched for age and sex, the controls were healthy donors. Both CD4+ and CD8+ T cells were negatively isolated, and TEMRA cells underwent FACS enrichment. The CDR3 sequence is 12 residues long. V gave up 6 bases and J gave up 5 bases, with 8 bases separating them. RNA was extracted with the RNeasy kit, and a quantity of about 0.45 to 1 ug was reverse transcribed using random hexamers. Amplification of TCR beta CDR3 spanned 54 Vbeta and 13 Jbeta via immunoSEQ multiplex PCR. TCRdb re-analysed the immunoSEQ multiplex PCR reads in MiXCR, keeping a single row per CDR3 protein. Among approximately 190,000 distinct CDR3 sequences, under 95% were seen once, and the ten largest hold around 0.1%.

The receptor was derived from a human donor in good health. Source material: CD4+ T cells from PBMCs. The V call is TRBV12-3 or TRBV12-4, the J call TRBJ1-3; no firm D call. Written as DNA, the CDR3 is TGTGCCAGCAGCCTTAATCGAAACACCATATATTTT. Its protein product is CASSLNRNTIYF.